What follows are 10 T cell receptor beta chains derived from one specimen sequenced in a study of T cell changes during pregnancy in multiple sclerosis. Libraries were prepared by immunoSEQ multiplex PCR; TCRdb keeps only in-frame clonotypes and omits some of them. The sample holds around 50,000 clones; about 93% are singletons and the top ten take 0.5%. Sequences were derived from CD4+ T cells from peripheral blood mononuclear cells, sampled in the third trimester of pregnancy. Source of these receptors: a female donor with multiple sclerosis, enrolled in a pregnancy study.

This chain joins TRBV9 and TRBJ2-1, with 9 bases fitting TRBD2. This CDR3 is 14 amino acids long. Trimming took 0 bases from V and 7 from J; bases not matched to a gene: 2. Looked up from germline, CDR1 is SGDLS and CDR2 is YYNGEE. The CDR3 loop reads CASSVGRGGNEQFF. CDR3 coding DNA: TGTGCCAGCAGCGTAGGGCGGGGGGGTAATGAGCAGTTCTTC.

CDR3 nucleotides: TGTGCCAGCAGCGGAAACAGGGGGCCTGACACTGAAGCTTTCTTT. Translated, it gives CASSGNRGPDTEAFF. The chain is built from TRBV9 and TRBJ1-1; 9 bases map to TRBD1. The CDR3 sequence is 15 residues long. V trimming: 3 bases; J trimming: 3 bases; junction bases outside the gene matches: 6. Germline V CDR1 and CDR2: SGDLS, YYNGEE.

The rearrangement uses TRBV19 and TRBJ2-1, with 9 bases matching TRBD2. The CDR3 loop spans 13 amino acids. Germline V CDR1 and CDR2: LNHDA, SQIVND (reference sequence). The V and J ends lost 4 bases and 15 bases, in that order; junction bases with no gene match: 10. This chain's CDR3 is CASSSLAGMVLFF. For the CDR3, the DNA is TGTGCCAGTAGTAGTCTAGCGGGGATGGTGTTGTTCTTC.

This chain connects TRBV6-6 to TRBJ1-2, with D possibly TRBD1 on 5 matching bases. With 6 bases removed from V and 4 bases from J, the gap between germline ends came to 18 bases. The CDR3 is 15 residues long. Germline CDR1 MNHNY, CDR2 SVGAGI (reference sequence). CDR3 sequence: CASSLEGSVVYGYTF. The CDR3 DNA is TGTGCCAGCAGCCTGGAGGGGAGTGTAGTCTATGGCTACACCTTC.

The rearrangement uses TRBV29-1 and TRBJ2-1; 11 bases map to TRBD2. The germline gives CDR1 SQVTM, CDR2 ANQGSEA. The CDR3 totals 17 residues. With V trimmed by 4 bases and J by 0 bases, 8 bases remained unmatched. CDR3 loop: CSVGSSSGGRSYNEQFF. Written as DNA, the CDR3 is TGCAGCGTTGGGTCCTCTAGCGGGGGGCGCTCCTACAATGAGCAGTTCTTC.

V gene TRBV18 combines with J gene TRBJ1-2; 7 bases fit TRBD1. J lost 6 bases, V lost 4 bases, and 11 bases had no gene match. Germline assignment: CDR1 KGHSH and CDR2 LQKENI. The CDR3 has 15 residues. CDR3 nucleotide sequence: TGTGCCAGCTCACTATTTAGGACAGGATTTGATGGCTACACCTTC. Protein: CASSLFRTGFDGYTF.

The genes are TRBV21-1 and TRBJ1-2; TRBD1, the D gene given by the table, was not confirmed from the DNA. TRBV21-1 is a pseudogene segment. The CDR3 totals 18 residues. The CDR3 spells CASSKAGNRDRGKDGYTF. As DNA, the CDR3 is TGTGCCAGCAGCAAAGCTGGCAACCGGGACAGGGGTAAGGATGGCTACACCTTC.

This clone is medium-sized (0.01 to 0.1%) within its sample. The V gene is TRBV5-6, the J gene TRBJ1-5; D gene unclear. The CDR3 length is 13 residues. Germline V CDR1 and CDR2: SGHDT, YYEEEE. Deletions cut 4 bases from V and 7 bases from J, with 12 bases between. The CDR3 spells CASSLDGSQPQHF. The CDR3 nucleotides read TGTGCCAGCAGCCTCGACGGGTCACAGCCCCAGCATTTT.

This chain connects TRBV18 to TRBJ1-4; D call uncertain. Trimming shortened V by 1 base and J by 0 bases, and 12 bases separated the two germline ends. Per germline, CDR1 KGHSH and CDR2 LQKENI. The length of the CDR3 is 17 residues. CDR3 DNA: TGTGCCAGCTCACCACGGCCGAAACCCGCAACTAATGAAAAACTGTTTTTT. Its protein is CASSPRPKPATNEKLFF.

CDR3 coding DNA: TGTGCCAGCCACCGGGGGGGCCCCGATGAGCAGTTCTTC. Translation gives CASHRGGPDEQFF. V gene TRBV2 combines with J gene TRBJ2-1; TRBD2 matches 8 bases. Germline V CDR1 and CDR2: SNHLY, FYNNEI. Trimming at V came to 8 bases and at J to 8 bases, leaving 8 bases not matched to a gene. The CDR3 has 13 amino acids. The variable domain in full, with the rest retrieved from reference TRBV2 and TRBJ2-1, is EPEVTQTPSHQVTQMGQEVILRCVPISNHLYFYWYRQILGQKVEFLVSFYNNEISEKSEIFDDQFSVERPDGSNFTLKIRSTKLEDSAMYFCASHRGGPDEQFFGPGTRLTVL.